The rows below give T cell receptor beta chains drawn from one sample of a study of cytomegalovirus exposure and HLA in healthy donors. Sequencing used immunoSEQ multiplex PCR; TCRdb keeps in-frame clones, though not all of them. This sample yields fewer than 85,000 clones, of which less than 95% are seen a single time; around 0.65% belongs to the top ten. Input material: PBMCs. These receptors originate from a woman aged 18 to 35 in good health and CMV-seronegative. Both conserved end residues are part of each CDR3. D genes are given only for firm matches. The listing skips clone size in some rows; elsewhere it reads once, few, many or a size class.

D gene | J gene | V gene | clone size | CDR3 protein | CDR3 DNA
TRBD2 | TRBJ2-1 | TRBV7-9 | - | CASSYGLAGVLLNEQFF | TGTGCCAGCAGCTATGGACTAGCGGGGGTCCTCCTCAATGAGCAGTTCTTC
TRBD1 | TRBJ2-5 | TRBV11-3 | - | CASSLPDRVKETQYF | TGTGCCAGCAGCCTTCCTGACAGGGTGAAAGAGACCCAGTACTTC
- | TRBJ2-7 | TRBV4-1 | - | CASSHLLRSYEQYF | TGCGCCAGCAGCCATTTGCTACGCTCCTACGAGCAGTACTTC
- | TRBJ2-7 | TRBV7-9 | - | CASSLQGTREQYF | TGTGCCAGCAGCTTACAGGGGACCCGGGAGCAGTACTTC
- | TRBJ2-2 | TRBV6-6 | - | CASSVSGNTGELFF | TGTGCCAGCAGCGTTTCGGGGAACACCGGGGAGCTGTTTTTT
- | TRBJ1-2 | TRBV5-4 | once | CASSLGGVDYGYTF | TGTGCCAGCAGCTTGGGGGGAGTTGACTATGGCTACACCTTC
- | TRBJ1-6 | TRBV30 | few | CAWSYRVDSPLHF | TGTGCCTGGAGCTACAGGGTAGATTCACCCCTCCACTTT
- | TRBJ1-2 | TRBV14 | - | CASSPRRDGYTF | TGTGCCAGCAGCCCCAGGCGGGATGGCTACACCTTC
TRBD2 | TRBJ2-1 | TRBV4-3 | - | CASSPQGRGGIYNEQFF | TGCGCCAGCAGCCCACAAGGACGGGGGGGAATCTACAATGAGCAGTTCTTC
- | TRBJ2-1 | TRBV6-5 | - | CASSPGVSSYNEQFF | TGTGCCAGCTCTCCGGGGGTAAGCTCCTACAATGAGCAGTTCTTC
TRBD1 | TRBJ1-2 | TRBV7-6 | - | CASSLGQGAGHTF | TGTGCCAGCAGCTTGGGACAGGGGGCAGGCCACACCTTC
TRBD1 | TRBJ2-5 | TRBV7-9 | - | CASSLGSRTGDQETQYF | TGTGCCAGCAGCTTAGGTTCTCGGACAGGGGACCAAGAGACCCAGTACTTC
- | TRBJ1-5 | TRBV28 | - | CASSDRTGKLGQPQHF | TGTGCCAGCAGTGATCGTACAGGGAAGTTAGGGCAGCCCCAGCATTTT
TRBD1 | TRBJ2-7 | TRBV2 | once | CASSIDRGNSYEQYF | TGTGCCAGCAGTATTGACAGGGGGAATTCCTACGAGCAGTACTTC
TRBD1 | TRBJ1-3 | TRBV18 | - | CASSPQTGKNTIYF | TGTGCCAGCTCACCCCAGACAGGGAAAAACACCATATATTTT
TRBD2 | TRBJ2-5 | TRBV30 | once | CAWTRLAVTAETQYF | TGTGCCTGGACCCGACTAGCGGTGACGGCAGAGACCCAGTACTTC
- | TRBJ2-2 | TRBV19 | - | CASSSRTGDTGELFF | TGTGCCAGTAGTTCTCGGACGGGAGACACCGGGGAGCTGTTTTTT
TRBD1 | TRBJ2-2 | TRBV25-1 | - | CASRRQGPTGELFF | TGTGCCAGCAGAAGACAGGGCCCCACCGGGGAGCTGTTTTTT
TRBD1 | TRBJ1-4 | TRBV6-6 | - | CASGRQGRDEKLFF | TGTGCCAGCGGAAGACAGGGGAGAGATGAAAAACTGTTTTTT
TRBD1 | TRBJ2-5 | TRBV7-6 | - | CASSLDSQGLGQETQYF | TGTGCCAGCAGCTTAGACTCACAGGGGTTGGGGCAAGAGACCCAGTACTTC
TRBD2 | TRBJ2-2 | TRBV19 | - | CASSMAGDTGELFF | TGTGCCAGTAGTATGGCGGGGGATACCGGGGAGCTGTTTTTT
TRBD1 | TRBJ2-4 | TRBV5-6 | once | CASSRRTGLSAKNIQYF | TGTGCCAGCAGCCGTAGGACAGGGTTGTCAGCCAAAAACATTCAGTACTTC
- | TRBJ2-3 | TRBV5-4 | - | CASSLRQGSDTQYF | TGTGCCAGCAGCTTGCGGCAGGGTTCAGATACGCAGTATTTT
- | TRBJ1-5 | TRBV28 | - | CASSLSAGGQQPQHF | TGTGCCAGCAGTTTATCGGCGGGGGGCCAACAGCCCCAGCATTTT
- | TRBJ2-1 | TRBV2 | - | CASSDRGGPYNEQFF | TGTGCCAGCAGTGATAGGGGGGGGCCGTACAATGAGCAGTTCTTC
TRBD1 | TRBJ1-2 | TRBV19 | - | CASSVSHRGHDYGYTF | TGTGCCAGTAGTGTATCCCACAGGGGGCACGACTATGGCTACACCTTC
TRBD1 | TRBJ2-3 | TRBV7-8 | - | CASSLQGAIPDTQYF | TGTGCCAGCAGCTTACAGGGGGCGATTCCAGATACGCAGTATTTT
- | TRBJ2-5 | TRBV20-1 | - | CSARGRDAQYF | TGCAGTGCTAGAGGCCGGGATGCCCAGTACTTC
- | TRBJ2-7 | TRBV2 | - | CASSGDVYEQYF | TGTGCCAGCTCCGGGGATGTCTACGAGCAGTACTTC
TRBD2 | TRBJ2-1 | TRBV27 | - | CASLPGGASSYNEQFF | TGTGCCAGCTTGCCGGGAGGGGCCTCCTCCTACAATGAGCAGTTCTTC
- | TRBJ2-7 | TRBV11-2 | - | CASSLEWSGDYEQYF | TGTGCCAGCAGCTTGGAATGGTCAGGGGATTACGAGCAGTACTTC
- | TRBJ1-5 | TRBV7-8 | - | CASSPIVPGHHNQPQHF | TGTGCCAGCAGCCCAATCGTCCCGGGACACCACAATCAGCCCCAGCATTTT
TRBD2 | TRBJ2-3 | TRBV28 | - | CASIGRGVGTDTQYF | TGTGCCAGCATCGGGAGGGGGGTAGGCACAGATACGCAGTATTTT
TRBD2 | TRBJ2-3 | TRBV27 | - | CASSRGTSGGSSTDTQYF | TGTGCCAGCAGTAGAGGGACTAGCGGGGGTTCTAGCACAGATACGCAGTATTTT
TRBD2 | TRBJ2-7 | TRBV2 | once | CATEYGGGYEQYF | TGTGCCACCGAATACGGGGGGGGCTACGAGCAGTACTTC
- | TRBJ2-3 | TRBV21-1 | - | CASRRNSGHRTDTQYF | TGTGCCAGCCGCCGAAACTCGGGACATCGCACAGATACGCAGTATTTT
- | TRBJ1-1 | TRBV19 | once | CASTRTVNTEAFF | TGTGCCAGTACCAGGACAGTGAACACTGAAGCTTTCTTT
TRBD2 | TRBJ2-7 | TRBV5-6 | - | CASSSPGLDGAGGEQYF | TGTGCCAGCAGCTCACCGGGACTAGATGGGGCCGGGGGCGAGCAGTACTTC
TRBD1 | TRBJ1-1 | TRBV9 | - | CASSVGPLGTGATEAFF | TGTGCCAGCAGCGTAGGACCGTTGGGGACAGGGGCTACTGAAGCTTTCTTT
- | TRBJ1-3 | TRBV9 | - | CASSVGVSSGNTIYF | TGTGCCAGCAGCGTAGGCGTAAGCTCTGGAAACACCATATATTTT
TRBD2 | TRBJ2-7 | TRBV5-6 | - | CASSLDPAGGVSYEQYF | TGTGCCAGCAGCTTGGATCCAGCGGGGGGGGTATCCTACGAGCAGTACTTC
- | TRBJ2-1 | TRBV6-5 | - | CASGEDRPSRFEQFF | TGTGCCAGCGGGGAGGACAGGCCTAGTAGGTTTGAGCAGTTCTTC
TRBD1 | TRBJ1-3 | TRBV5-5 | - | CASSLATGGAYGNTIYF | TGTGCCAGCAGCTTGGCGACAGGGGGCGCGTACGGAAACACCATATATTTT
TRBD1 | TRBJ1-5 | TRBV10-3 | few | CAISVGQVVAGNQPQHF | TGTGCCATCAGTGTAGGACAGGTAGTTGCGGGCAATCAGCCCCAGCATTTT
- | TRBJ1-6 | TRBV5-1 | - | CASSFTVSGLLMSSPLHF | TGCGCCAGCAGCTTTACAGTTAGCGGGCTCCTTATGAGTTCACCCCTCCACTTT
- | TRBJ1-1 | TRBV9 | - | CASSEGGVSNTEAFF | TGTGCCAGCAGCGAGGGGGGGGTATCGAACACTGAAGCTTTCTTT
- | TRBJ1-1 | TRBV10-3 | - | CAISEGGTEAFF | TGTGCCATCAGTGAAGGGGGCACTGAAGCTTTCTTT
- | TRBJ2-7 | TRBV11-1 | few | CASSLAGGAYEQYF | TGTGCCAGCAGCTTAGCGGGGGGAGCCTACGAGCAGTACTTC
- | TRBJ1-5 | TRBV19 | - | CASSTTGNLVNQPQHF | TGTGCCAGTAGTACAACCGGGAACCTAGTAAATCAGCCCCAGCATTTT
TRBD1 | TRBJ1-3 | TRBV28 | - | CASSSYLQGISGNTIYF | TGTGCCAGCAGTTCATACCTACAGGGGATCTCTGGAAACACCATATATTTT
TRBD1 | TRBJ2-1 | TRBV7-6 | once | CASSSTPGQDNEQFF | TGTGCCAGCAGCTCTACGCCGGGACAGGACAATGAGCAGTTCTTC
TRBD1 | TRBJ2-3 | TRBV7-3 | - | CASSKGTGGTDTQYF | TGTGCCAGCAGCAAAGGGACAGGGGGAACAGATACGCAGTATTTT
- | TRBJ1-1 | TRBV30 | - | CAWSTRRRATEAFF | TGTGCCTGGAGTACACGTCGGCGAGCGACTGAAGCTTTCTTT
TRBD1 | TRBJ1-3 | TRBV30 | - | CAWRQGGFGWSGNTIYF | TGTGCCTGGCGACAGGGGGGGTTTGGTTGGTCTGGAAACACCATATATTTT
- | TRBJ1-1 | TRBV7-2 | - | CASSLTTPNTEAFF | TGTGCCAGCAGCTTAACAACCCCGAACACTGAAGCTTTCTTT
TRBD2 | TRBJ2-5 | TRBV7-7 | - | CASSLSGGAGETQYF | TGTGCTAGCAGCTTATCCGGGGGGGCCGGGGAGACCCAGTACTTC
- | TRBJ1-3 | TRBV2 | - | CASSGWVAASGNTIYF | TGTGCCAGCAGCGGATGGGTGGCAGCGTCTGGAAACACCATATATTTT
- | TRBJ1-1 | TRBV9 | - | CASSVQGGNTEAFF | TGTGCCAGCAGCGTACAGGGAGGAAACACTGAAGCTTTCTTT
TRBD1 | TRBJ1-2 | TRBV4-1 | - | CASSRGQGPFYGYTF | TGCGCCAGCAGCCGAGGACAGGGACCATTCTATGGCTACACCTTC